The source of this TCR beta chain is a study of T-cell memory formation after mild COVID-19 (dated by TCRdb to the early 2020s). At the level of the whole study: TCR sequence clusters from the two donors were largely donor specific. Longitudinal TCRalpha and TCRbeta repertoire sequencing tracked T-cell clones expanding and contracting after mild COVID-19 in two donors. The cohort comprised two young, previously healthy adult volunteers, one female and one male.

Points on this clonotype: Its antigen target is currently unknown. No per-base quality is available; no much larger clone lies one base away.

Sequencer: Illumina NovaSeq 6000. cDNA libraries for TCRalpha and TCRbeta were prepared by 5'RACE using constant-segment primers, with sample barcodes and unique molecular identifiers added. RNA was extracted from every sample with Trizol reagent. The libraries were amplified in two PCR steps, and the second step added a second sample barcode and Illumina TruSeq adapters. Sequencing of libraries was performed on an Illumina NovaSeq with 2 x 150 bp paired-end reads. As for the original processing: The reads were demultiplexed and collapsed into UMI-guided consensus sequences using migec v1.2.7. Using mixcr v2.1.11, UMI consensuses were aligned to TRA and TRB V and J templates and then assembled into clonotypes. A clonotype was counted as expanded or contracted only when both edgeR and NoisET called the clonotype significant, with the noise models trained on biological replicates. For edgeR calls, the cutoffs were a false discovery rate-adjusted p below 0.01 and a log2 fold-change threshold of 1. As an exploratory analysis of dynamics, PCA with hierarchical clustering was applied to max-normalized trajectories of the 1000 most abundant clonotypes. Separately sequenced CD4+ and CD8+ repertoires were used to assign a CD4 or CD8 phenotype to each responding clone. Clones were called with MiXCR by TCRdb after fastp trimmed the public reads at Q25, and only in-frame beta chains were retained. Entries are consolidated by CDR3 protein sequence, retaining the most common genes and DNA. The V and J calls come from TCRdb's annotation, not from the publication. Counted in this sample were 300,000 to 350,000 distinct CDR3 sequences; roughly 13% of them appeared once. Around a fifth of the sample belongs to the ten largest clones.

What the authors observed across the whole study: Contracting CD4+ clones were located mainly in the CM and EM memory subsets, whereas CD8+ clones were found to be enriched in EMRA. SARS-CoV-2 specificity was not confirmed for the second-wave clones peaking on day 37. Some responding clones were found in pre-infection memory, which suggests that pre-existing cross-reactive memory T cells took part in the SARS-CoV-2 response. From day 15 to 85, contracting clones showed balanced CD4/CD8 phenotypes, whereas a second wave of clones that expanded from day 15 to 37 leaned towards CD4+. Only a couple of mild cases were covered by the study, and larger cohorts that include severe cases with pre-infection samples were considered necessary.

PBMCs were isolated by Ficoll-Paque density gradient centrifugation. Its CDR3 holds 16 amino acids, cysteine through phenylalanine. Here the CDR3 DNA is all that survives: 48 bases in frame from base 1. V gives up 0 bases and J gives up 0 bases, and the segment between their germline ends measures 10 bases. CDR1 SGDLS and CDR2 YYNGEE were looked up in the germline V gene. In this chain, TRBV9 is recombined with TRBJ2-1; the D gene cannot be named for sure. This receptor was obtained from a man aged 18 to 29 who had mild COVID-19 (a few samples of this study predate the infection). The sample titles of this study are shuffled in the database, so cell type and time point are left out; the donor was told from shared clones. Sequenced material: PBMCs or a T cell subset sorted from them (not recorded which). The nucleotide sequence is given as TGTGCCAGCAGCGTAGTGGGCGGACGCTCCTACAATGAGCAGTTCTTC. Its protein reads: CASSVVGGRSYNEQFF.